Each of the 20 T cell receptor beta chains below was sequenced from the same sample in a study of OX40 agonist ivuxolimab in advanced cancers. Sequencing was performed with immunoSEQ multiplex PCR; in TCRdb, only in-frame clones are kept and a portion is missing. The sample lists more than 80,000 clones, under 95% occurring once. Source: CD4+ or CD8+ T cells sorted from blood, taken in a trial of the OX40 agonist ivuxolimab. Receptor source: an adult with an advanced solid tumor such as melanoma, head and neck, liver or kidney cancer.

The CDR3 DNA reads TGTGCCAGCAGGGCAAATAGCGGGAGTGGTCATACGCAGTATTTT. This encodes CASRANSGSGHTQYF. This chain joins TRBV7-9 and TRBJ2-3, with TRBD2 matching 9 bases. J gave up 7 bases and V 6 bases, and 11 bases lay outside the gene matches. The CDR3 is 15 residues long. Germline CDR1 reads SEHNR; CDR2 reads FQNEAQ (reference sequence).

This rearrangement joins TRBV5-1 to TRBJ1-1; D call uncertain. The CDR3 sequence is 12 residues long. CDR1 is SGHRS and CDR2 is YFSETQ in the germline V gene. Trimming took 1 base from V and 3 from J, leaving 4 bases between them. The CDR3 loop is CASSLSDTEAFF. As DNA, the CDR3 is TGCGCCAGCAGCTTGTCGGACACTGAAGCTTTCTTT.

The V and J genes are TRBV11-3 and TRBJ2-1, with TRBD1 matching over 7 bases. With V trimmed by 5 bases and J by 0 bases, 4 bases remained unmatched. The CDR3 runs 15 residues. CDR1 and CDR2 (germline): SGHNT, YENEEA. The CDR3 region has the DNA TGTGCCAGCAGCCTCAACAGGGGCTCCTACAATGAGCAGTTCTTC. It specifies CASSLNRGSYNEQFF. Together with reference TRBV11-3 and TRBJ2-1, the CDR3 gives the full variable domain: EAGVVQSPRYKIIEKKQPVAFWCNPISGHNTLYWYLQNLGQGPELLIRYENEEAVDDSQLPKDRFSAERLKGVDSTLKIQPAELGDSAVYLCASSLNRGSYNEQFFGPGTRLTVL.

The chain links TRBV6-5 to TRBJ2-7; 10 nucleotides agree with TRBD2. Germline V gene data show CDR1 as MNHEY and CDR2 as SVGAGI. CDR3 length: 16 amino acids. V was clipped by 2 bases and J by 2 bases; unmatched bases: 6. The CDR3 DNA sequence: TGTGCCAGCAGTTACCTAGCGGGAGAGTCCCCCTACGAGCAGTACTTC. Protein: CASSYLAGESPYEQYF.

The chain is built from TRBV29-1 and TRBJ2-7; 7 positions agree with TRBD2. This CDR3 is 13 amino acids long. Germline CDR1 SQVTM, CDR2 ANQGSEA. Trimming cost V 3 bases and J 0 bases; bases outside gene matches: 2. The CDR3, as DNA: TGCAGCGTTGATGGGGGGGACTCCTACGAGCAGTACTTC. Its translation is CSVDGGDSYEQYF.

The J gene is TRBJ2-7, the V gene TRBV2, with 7 bases identical to TRBD1. CDR3 length: 13 amino acids. Germline CDR1 is SNHLY and CDR2 is FYNNEI. CDR3 DNA sequence: TGTACTGGACAGGAGCTTTTTTCCTACGAGCAGTACTTC. This gives the protein CTGQELFSYEQYF.

The chain combines TRBV27 with TRBJ2-3; the D is unclear. Germline V gene data show CDR1 as MNHEY and CDR2 as SMNVEV (reference sequence). This CDR3 region has 13 residues. The V gene lost 8 bases and the J gene lost 0 bases, with 9 bases spanning the gap. The CDR3 protein is CASGITSTDTQYF. In DNA, the CDR3 is TGTGCCAGCGGGATAACTAGCACAGATACGCAGTATTTT.

This chain connects TRBV28 to TRBJ2-1; 13 bases match TRBD2. The trim removed 7 bases at V and 5 bases at J, leaving 11 bases unmatched. CDR1 and CDR2 from the germline V gene are MDHEN and SYDVKM. The CDR3 contains 17 residues. The CDR3 loop reads CASIHPRGTSGNNEQFF. DNA for the CDR3: TGTGCCAGCATTCACCCCAGGGGGACTAGCGGGAACAATGAGCAGTTCTTC.

The rearrangement uses TRBV9 and TRBJ1-2; 9 nucleotides agree with TRBD1. The junction had 4 bases not matched to a gene; V was cut back by 3 bases and J by 1 base. The CDR3 has 15 amino acids. CDR1 SGDLS and CDR2 YYNGEE come from the germline V gene. The CDR3 sequence is CASSGRDRVNYGYTF. The CDR3 DNA sequence: TGTGCCAGCAGCGGAAGGGACAGGGTTAACTATGGCTACACCTTC.

The V gene is TRBV11-1, the J gene TRBJ1-3; no definite D call. V lost 3 bases, J lost 2 bases, and 8 bases lay in between. The CDR3 runs 14 residues. Germline lookup yields CDR1 SGHAT and CDR2 FQDESV (reference sequence). The CDR3 is CASSFERTGNTIYF. The CDR3, as DNA: TGTGCCAGCAGCTTCGAACGGACTGGAAACACCATATATTTT.

The CDR3 spells CASSLVGGLNTDTQYF. The CDR3 DNA follows: TGCGCCAGCAGCTTGGTTGGGGGGCTGAACACAGATACGCAGTATTTT. The V gene is TRBV5-1, the J gene TRBJ2-3; D might be TRBD1 or TRBD2, each matching 6 bases. The ends were cut back, 0 bases at V and 2 bases at J, with 13 bases in the middle. The germline V gene has CDR1 SGHRS and CDR2 YFSETQ. This CDR3 has 16 residues. Looking up the rest from reference TRBV5-1 and TRBJ2-3 gives the full variable domain: KAGVTQTPRYLIKTRGQQVTLSCSPISGHRSVSWYQQTPGQGLQFLFEYFSETQRNKGNFPGRFSGRQFSNSRSEMNVSTLELGDSALYLCASSLVGGLNTDTQYFGPGTRLTVL.

The J gene is TRBJ2-1, the V gene TRBV18; TRBD2 matches 7 bases. Germline V CDR1 and CDR2: KGHSH, LQKENI. There are 17 residues in the CDR3. Germline trimming cut 5 bases from V and 4 bases from J; bases unmatched to any gene: 14. CDR3 coding DNA: TGTGCCAGCTCATCTCCGGCCGAGGGGAGGGGTTACAATGAGCAGTTCTTC. Protein product: CASSSPAEGRGYNEQFF.

V usage is TRBV5-8 and J usage is TRBJ2-2; D is perhaps TRBD1 (7 bases). With 2 bases removed from V and 2 bases from J, the gap between germline ends came to 19 bases. CDR1 and CDR2 (germline): SGHTS, YDEGEE. The CDR3 loop spans 18 amino acids. CDR3 region: CASSFSPRGVRNTGELFF. The CDR3 DNA is TGTGCCAGCAGCTTTTCCCCCAGGGGGGTTCGCAACACCGGGGAGCTGTTTTTT.

This clone was seen a few times. The rearrangement joins TRBV5-1 to TRBJ2-7; 9 nucleotides align to TRBD1. V lost 1 base and J lost 6; bases outside the gene matches: 11. Looked up from germline, CDR1 is SGHRS and CDR2 is YFSETQ. The CDR3 length is 16 residues. The CDR3 reads CASSLSPGQGLGEQYF. In DNA, the CDR3 is TGCGCCAGCAGCTTGAGTCCGGGACAGGGTCTCGGCGAGCAGTACTTC.

This sequence joins TRBV19 and TRBJ2-2; tentative D call: TRBD1 (7 bases). Germline V gives CDR1 LNHDA, CDR2 SQIVND (reference sequence). This CDR3 is built from 16 residues. V was cut by 8 bases and J by 0 bases, with 16 bases left in between. CDR3 sequence (DNA): TGTGCCAGTGCCCCAGGGGGGCGACCGAACACCGGGGAGCTGTTTTTT. Its translation is CASAPGGRPNTGELFF.

The chain is built from TRBV21-1 and TRBJ2-5; no DNA check was done on the table's D call, TRBD1. TRBV21-1 is classified as a pseudogene. The CDR3 extends over 14 amino acids. In DNA, the CDR3 is TGTGCCAGCACCCGGGACAGGGGGCGCGCGACCCAGTACTTC. The encoded protein is CASTRDRGRATQYF.

This sequence joins TRBV6-1 and TRBJ2-4; D is unclear. Trimming pared 3 bases from V and 5 bases from J, leaving 11 bases between. Germline lookup yields CDR1 MNHNS and CDR2 SASEGT. The CDR3 covers 14 residues. The CDR3 sequence is CASSEPGRQNIQYF. The CDR3, as DNA: TGTGCCAGCAGTGAGCCAGGAAGGCAAAACATTCAGTACTTC.

The chain employs TRBV29-1 and TRBJ1-3, with D hard to call. V lost 2 bases and J 0 bases, leaving 14 bases between the germline ends. The CDR3 spans 16 residues. Germline V CDR1 and CDR2: SQVTM, ANQGSEA. CDR3 region: CSVESFNQDSGNTIYF. The DNA of the CDR3 is TGCAGCGTTGAATCGTTTAACCAGGACTCTGGAAACACCATATATTTT. The full variable domain, in which reference TRBV29-1 and TRBJ1-3 provide the parts outside the CDR3, is SAVISQKPSRDICQRGTSLTIQCQVDSQVTMMFWYRQQPGQSLTLIATANQGSEATYESGFVIDKFPISRPNLTFSTLTVSNMSPEDSSIYLCSVESFNQDSGNTIYFGEGSWLTVV.

The chain carries TRBV6-5 and TRBJ2-2; perhaps TRBD2 as D (6 bases). The V gene's germline CDR1 is MNHEY and CDR2 SVGAGI. CDR3 length: 16 amino acids. Trimming left V 4 bases short and J 5 bases short, with 17 bases between. Here the CDR3 reads CASSSPSSGTTGELFF. The CDR3 coding sequence is TGTGCCAGCAGTTCCCCAAGTAGCGGAACTACCGGGGAGCTGTTTTTT.

The DNA for the CDR3 is TGCGCCAGCAGCCAAGACCCAGGGTGGAGCAATGAGCAGTTCTTC. Protein sequence: CASSQDPGWSNEQFF. V is TRBV4-1 and J is TRBJ2-1, with TRBD1 as a possible D gene (5 bases). CDR3 length: 15 amino acids. V was shortened by 0 bases and J by 6 bases, with 12 bases between the two germline ends. The germline V gene has CDR1 MGHRA and CDR2 YSYEKL.